What follows describes a single T cell receptor beta chain. Antigen: not known. The sample is drawn from a study of identical twins. The donor group consisted entirely of healthy Caucasians. TCRdb reprocessed the 5' RACE reads with MiXCR, giving one entry per CDR3 protein. Among roughly 540,000 distinct CDR3 sequences listed, about 20% were seen once. CDR1 is SGHRS and CDR2 is YFSETQ in the germline V gene. Trimming left V 5 bases short and J 0 bases short, with 9 bases between. CDR3 length: 14 residues. Study-wide results and limits: Whereas memory repertoires showed no such difference, abundant cord blood beta clonotypes carried fewer insertions.

The data also belong to a second study, concerning T cells expressing NK-cell markers. Turning to that study: Of the CD8+ T cell pool in roughly six donors, roughly 1.0-7.5% was accounted for by dominant NKG2C+ clonotypes. The study did not resolve the HCMV specificity of expanded NKG2C+ T cell clones.

The TCR comes from a woman between 18 and 29 years old in good health. V gene TRBV5-1 combines with J gene TRBJ1-3; D not resolved. Sample: CD4+ T cells sorted from blood. The CDR3 sequence: CASRDTVSGNTIYF. The CDR3 region has the DNA TGCGCCAGCAGAGATACGGTCTCTGGAAACACCATATATTTT.